This T cell receptor (beta chain) was sequenced during a study of blood T cell repertoires in COVID-19. Study background: Some COVID-19 samples were acute and others convalescent; all came from the United States, Italy and Spain. The analysed material was cDNA or gDNA that came from T cells, B-cell-depleted T cells, or PBMCs.

Per the authors' pipeline: How many nucleated cells were present was estimated from reference gene primer amplification. Only in-frame clones appear in the TCRdb table, and some are missing; sequencing was by immunoSEQ multiplex PCR. V, J and clone size are taken as reported in that table, and D and trimming were inferred from the DNA itself. There are approximately 210,000 clones in the sample; around 82% occur only once, and 10% to 15% lies in the top ten. In terms of age and location, participants ranged from about 18 to 95 years and lived in roughly 22 US areas. This TCR was sampled from a middle-aged man who had recovered from COVID-19. The sequencing input was PBMCs or T cells enriched from blood (not recorded which).

The DNA for the CDR3 is TGTGCCAGCTCAGCTACAGGGTATGGCTACACCTTC. It codes for CASSATGYGYTF. The V and J genes are TRBV18 and TRBJ1-2, with a weak D call TRBD1 (6 bases). Germline V CDR1 and CDR2: KGHSH, LQKENI. V was shortened by 5 bases and J by 5 bases, with 9 bases between the two germline ends. The CDR3 loop spans 12 amino acids.